One and the same sample provided the 23 T cell receptor beta chains below, sequenced in a study of CD8 T cells in Susac syndrome. When the RNA was reverse transcribed, random hexamers were used with an input of about 0.5 to 1 ug. TCRdb re-analysed the immunoSEQ multiplex PCR reads in MiXCR, keeping a single row per CDR3 protein. This sample yields about 210,000 distinct CDR3 sequences, of which 95% are seen a single time; around 0.099% belongs to the top ten. Sequenced sample: CD4+ T cells from PBMCs. These TCRs come from a human donor with multiple sclerosis.

This clonotype was detected once. The rearrangement uses TRBV11-2 and TRBJ2-5; unclear D gene. The CDR3 is made up of 12 amino acids. The germline CDR1 and CDR2 sequences are SGHAT and FQNNGV. V lost 6 bases, J lost 3 bases, and 8 bases lay in between. The CDR3 bases are TGTGCCAGCAGTCATATGAAAGAGACCCAGTACTTC. Its protein is CASSHMKETQYF.

This clonotype was picked up one time. This sequence joins TRBV2 and TRBJ2-2; a weak D match, TRBD2 (6 bases). This CDR3 region has 14 residues. The germline gives CDR1 SNHLY, CDR2 FYNNEI. V was trimmed by 8 bases and J by 8 bases, leaving 18 bases between them. CDR3 DNA: TGTGCCAGCGGGGAATTCGCGGGGTTAGGGGAGCTGTTTTTT. It yields the protein CASGEFAGLGELFF.

The V gene is TRBV5-1, the J gene TRBJ2-1; perhaps D is TRBD1 or TRBD2 (6 bases each). V lost 3 bases and J lost 0, with 13 bases in between. This CDR3 region has 16 residues. CDR1 SGHRS and CDR2 YFSETQ come from the germline V gene. In DNA form, the CDR3 reads TGCGCCAGCAGCTACGGAGGGACACCCTCCTACAATGAGCAGTTCTTC. Amino acids: CASSYGGTPSYNEQFF.

As regards this clonotype: One end of the junction fails to match germline, which may point to a read error. This rearrangement joins TRBV7-3 to TRBJ1-2; 7 positions agree with TRBD1. The CDR3 runs to 12 residues. Looked up from germline, CDR1 is SGHTA and CDR2 is FQGTGA. The CDR3 region has the DNA TGTGCCAGCAGCTTAAAAGGGGGCCCCTCCAACTTC. It translates to CASSLKGGPSNF.

The chain links TRBV30 to TRBJ2-7; D call uncertain. CDR1 and CDR2 (germline): GTSNPN, SVGIG (reference sequence). V gave up 0 bases and J gave up 3 bases, with 6 bases separating them. The CDR3 has 12 amino acids. CDR3 sequence (DNA): TGTGCCTGGAGTGTATCCCACTACGAGCAGTACTTC. It specifies CAWSVSHYEQYF.

V and J are TRBV15 and TRBJ2-3, with a tentative D call TRBD1 (5 bases). Germline V CDR1 and CDR2: LNHNV, YYDKDF (reference sequence). This CDR3 contains 13 residues. V was cut by 0 bases and J by 6 bases, with 7 bases left in between. CDR3 DNA: TGTGCCACCAGCAGAGATCCAGGGGATACGCAGTATTTT. Encoded protein: CATSRDPGDTQYF.

The table lists this clonotype with a count of one. This sequence joins TRBV11-2 and TRBJ2-5; 8 bases are a match to TRBD2. Per the germline V gene, CDR1 is SGHAT and CDR2 is FQNNGV. Trimming at V came to 5 bases and at J to 5 bases, leaving 1 base not matched to a gene. This CDR3 region has 12 residues. Here the CDR3 reads CASSGLAETQYF. The CDR3 DNA reads TGTGCCAGCAGCGGACTAGCTGAGACCCAGTACTTC.

The chain joins TRBV19 to TRBJ2-7; the match to TRBD2 covers 7 bases. Trimming took 0 bases from V and 9 from J; bases not matched to a gene: 5. CDR1 LNHDA and CDR2 SQIVND come from the germline V gene (reference sequence). The CDR3 has 13 amino acids. CDR3 sequence (DNA): TGTGCCAGTAGTATAGATGCGGGAGATCGGCAGTACTTC. This codes for CASSIDAGDRQYF.

This sequence joins TRBV20-1 and TRBJ2-2; possibly TRBD1 or TRBD2 for D (6 bases each). V gave up 0 bases and J gave up 5 bases, with 13 bases separating them. Germline V gives CDR1 DFQATT, CDR2 SNEGSKA (reference sequence). This CDR3 region has 15 residues. Written as DNA, the CDR3 is TGCAGTGCTAGAGATACCAGGGGAGGTACCGGGGAGCTGTTTTTT. This gives the protein CSARDTRGGTGELFF.

The chain couples TRBV4-1 to TRBJ2-3; 9 bases fit TRBD2. Germline assignment: CDR1 MGHRA and CDR2 YSYEKL. CDR3 length: 15 residues. The J segment lost 0 bases and the V segment lost 5 bases, leaving 3 bases of the junction unmatched. CDR3 sequence (DNA): TGCGCCAGCAGCTCCCTAGCGGGAAGCACAGATACGCAGTATTTT. It codes for CASSSLAGSTDTQYF.

The genes are TRBV29-1 and TRBJ2-1; 8 bases align to TRBD2. Germline V CDR1 and CDR2: SQVTM, ANQGSEA. V gave up 3 bases and J gave up 5 bases; unmatched junction bases: 24. This CDR3 contains 20 residues. The DNA for the CDR3 is TGCAGCGTTGACCCATCAATTGTGGTAGCGGGGCCTATGGGGAACAATGAGCAGTTCTTC. Translating gives CSVDPSIVVAGPMGNNEQFF.

This clonotype was observed once. The chain has TRBV29-1 and TRBJ2-1, with 7 bases that match TRBD2. V gave up 4 bases and J gave up 5 bases; unmatched junction bases: 11. Germline assignment: CDR1 SQVTM and CDR2 ANQGSEA. This CDR3 is 15 amino acids long. The CDR3 reads CSVVGGSGSNNEQFF. CDR3 sequence (DNA): TGCAGCGTTGTCGGCGGGAGCGGATCTAACAATGAGCAGTTCTTC.

This clonotype showed up just once. The V call is TRBV15, the J call TRBJ2-5; 9 bases are a match to TRBD2. The germline V gene has CDR1 LNHNV and CDR2 YYDKDF (reference sequence). The CDR3 is 17 residues long. J was trimmed by 5 bases and V by 1 base; bases with no gene match: 11. The CDR3 sequence is CATSRVVAGGPGETQYF. CDR3 DNA: TGTGCCACCAGCAGAGTGGTGGCGGGGGGGCCGGGGGAGACCCAGTACTTC.

This clonotype has just one count. The chain uses TRBV2 and TRBJ2-1; D possibly corresponds to TRBD1 (6 bases). The CDR3 has 15 amino acids. With 2 bases removed from V and 5 bases from J, the gap between germline ends came to 13 bases. Germline CDR1 reads SNHLY; CDR2 reads FYNNEI. The CDR3 DNA sequence: TGTGCCAGCAGTGAATTGGGGACACCAAACAATGAGCAGTTCTTC. It encodes CASSELGTPNNEQFF.

In its sample, this clonotype was seen once. In DNA, the CDR3 is TGCGCCAGCAGTGAGTCTGAGGGTCGAAACATTCAGTACTTC. This encodes CASSESEGRNIQYF. The chain joins TRBV10-2 to TRBJ2-4, with D maybe TRBD2 (5 bases). Germline V gene data show CDR1 as WSHSY and CDR2 as SAAADI. The germline V and J ends were trimmed by 0 bases and 6 bases, with 9 bases remaining between them. The CDR3 has 14 amino acids.

This clonotype was seen more than once but under ten times. This chain joins TRBV6-1 and TRBJ2-4, with 10 bases matching TRBD2. CDR1 is MNHNS and CDR2 is SASEGT in the germline V gene. Germline trimming cut 5 bases from V and 9 bases from J; bases unmatched to any gene: 7. There are 14 residues in the CDR3. CDR3: CASSPSGGVGIQYF. In DNA form, the CDR3 reads TGTGCCAGCAGTCCGAGCGGGGGGGTGGGCATTCAGTACTTC.

This chain joins TRBV27 and TRBJ1-2, with 8 bases fitting TRBD1. The V segment lost 2 bases and the J segment 8 bases; nucleotides outside the gene matches: 7. This CDR3 is 14 amino acids long. The germline CDR1 and CDR2 sequences are MNHEY and SMNVEV (reference sequence). The CDR3: CASSLGQGAGGYTF. CDR3 bases: TGTGCCAGCAGTTTAGGCCAGGGGGCTGGAGGCTACACCTTC.

This sequence joins TRBV5-1 and TRBJ2-1; D is tentatively TRBD1 or TRBD2 (5 bases each). This CDR3 region has 11 residues. CDR1 is SGHRS and CDR2 is YFSETQ in the germline V gene. V lost 6 bases and J lost 12, with 13 bases in between. The CDR3 here is CASTTGTLQFF. DNA for the CDR3: TGCGCCAGCACCACGGGGACCCTGCAGTTCTTC.

The chain carries TRBV15 and TRBJ2-7; D remains ambiguous. Germline V lookup: CDR1 LNHNV, CDR2 YYDKDF (reference sequence). With 0 bases removed from V and 3 bases from J, the gap between germline ends came to 6 bases. This CDR3 has 13 amino acids. The chain's CDR3 is CATSRDRSYEQYF. CDR3 coding DNA: TGTGCCACCAGCAGAGATCGTAGCTACGAGCAGTACTTC.

This clonotype was picked up one time. The chain links TRBV25-1 to TRBJ2-3, with a possible D match to TRBD2 (6 bases). The CDR3 covers 16 residues. Germline CDR1 reads MGHDK; CDR2 reads SYGVNS. Trimming pared 1 base from V and 5 bases from J, leaving 16 bases between. The CDR3 sequence: CASSELAASEEDTQYF. As DNA, the CDR3 is TGTGCCAGCAGTGAATTGGCGGCTAGCGAGGAAGATACGCAGTATTTT.

V gene TRBV11-2 combines with J gene TRBJ2-1; TRBD2 agrees at 11 bases. The germline gives CDR1 SGHAT, CDR2 FQNNGV. The V segment lost 0 bases and the J segment 0 bases; nucleotides outside the gene matches: 1. The CDR3 covers 17 residues. The CDR3 DNA is TGTGCCAGCAGCTTAGATACTAGCGGGAGCTCCTACAATGAGCAGTTCTTC. Its protein product is CASSLDTSGSSYNEQFF.

Written as DNA, the CDR3 is TGTGCCAGCAGCCCGACCGCAGATCTCACCTACGAGCAGTACTTC. The encoded protein is CASSPTADLTYEQYF. The chain uses TRBV7-3 and TRBJ2-7; D call uncertain. The germline V gene encodes CDR1 SGHTA and CDR2 FQGTGA. The germline V and J ends were trimmed by 5 bases and 2 bases, with 16 bases remaining between them. CDR3 size: 15 residues.

The chain links TRBV7-9 to TRBJ1-1; 7 bases map to TRBD1. V was pared by 3 bases and J by 11 bases, with 6 bases of the junction left unmatched. Looked up from germline, CDR1 is SEHNR and CDR2 is FQNEAQ (reference sequence). The CDR3 is 12 residues long. This CDR3 is CASSFGQVGAFF. The CDR3 coding sequence is TGTGCCAGCAGCTTCGGACAGGTCGGGGCTTTCTTT.